This T cell receptor beta chain was recorded in a study of molecular identifiers for immune sequencing clone quantification. After removal of 5 bases from V and 2 bases from J, the junction contained 6 bases not matched to a gene. This CDR3 has 14 residues. The germline gives CDR1 PRHDT, CDR2 FYEKMQ (reference sequence). TCRdb re-analysed the PCR reads in MiXCR, keeping a single row per CDR3 protein. The repertoire holds about 500,000 distinct CDR3 sequences, with around a fifth as singletons. The clonotype originates from a human donor in good health. Some libraries in this study had Jurkat cell RNA spiked in. Sequencing used naive CD8+ T cells from blood, with Jurkat cell RNA spiked in. As for subset: FACS-sorted CD8+CD4-CCR7+CD45RA+ naive T cells. This chain joins TRBV13 and TRBJ2-7; 7 positions match TRBD1. The CDR3 nucleotides are TGTGCCAGCAGCCATGCAGACAGGGCCTACGAGCAGTACTTC. This translates into CASSHADRAYEQYF.